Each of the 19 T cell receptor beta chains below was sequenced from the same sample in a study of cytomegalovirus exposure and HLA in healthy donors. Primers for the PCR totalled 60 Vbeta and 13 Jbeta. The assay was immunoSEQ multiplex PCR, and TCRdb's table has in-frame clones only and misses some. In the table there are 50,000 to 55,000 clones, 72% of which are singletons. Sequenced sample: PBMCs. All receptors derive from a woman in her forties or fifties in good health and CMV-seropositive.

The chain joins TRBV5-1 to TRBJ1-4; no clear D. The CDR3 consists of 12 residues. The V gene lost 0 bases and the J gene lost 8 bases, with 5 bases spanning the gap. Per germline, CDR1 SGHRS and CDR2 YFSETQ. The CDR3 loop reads CASSLAGEKLFF. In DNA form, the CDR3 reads TGCGCCAGCAGCTTGGCCGGGGAAAAACTGTTTTTT.

CDR3: CASSLDGRVYEQYF. In DNA form, the CDR3 reads TGTGCCAGCAGCTTGGACGGGAGGGTTTACGAGCAGTACTTC. V usage is TRBV5-8 and J usage is TRBJ2-7; 8 bases fit TRBD2. Per germline, CDR1 SGHTS and CDR2 YDEGEE. V was clipped by 0 bases and J by 4 bases; unmatched bases: 3. The CDR3 has 14 amino acids.

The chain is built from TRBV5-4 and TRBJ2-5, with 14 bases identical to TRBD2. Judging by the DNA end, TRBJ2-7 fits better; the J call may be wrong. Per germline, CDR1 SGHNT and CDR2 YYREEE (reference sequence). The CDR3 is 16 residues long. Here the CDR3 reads CASSWGLAGASYEQYF. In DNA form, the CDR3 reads TGTGCCAGCAGCTGGGGACTAGCGGGAGCATCCTACGAGCAGTACTTC.

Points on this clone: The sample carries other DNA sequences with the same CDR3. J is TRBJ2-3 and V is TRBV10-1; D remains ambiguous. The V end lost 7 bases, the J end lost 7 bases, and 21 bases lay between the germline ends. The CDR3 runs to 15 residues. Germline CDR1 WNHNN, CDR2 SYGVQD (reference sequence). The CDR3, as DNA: TGCGCCAGCAAAGAAGTAATGACTTCTAGTTATACGCAGTATTTT. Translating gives CASKEVMTSSYTQYF.

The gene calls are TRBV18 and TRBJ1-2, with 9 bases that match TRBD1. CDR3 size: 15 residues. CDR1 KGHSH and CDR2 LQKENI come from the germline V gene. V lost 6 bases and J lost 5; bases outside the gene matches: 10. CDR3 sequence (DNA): TGTGCCAGCTCCGAACAGGGGGCAACCCAATATGGCTACACCTTC. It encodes CASSEQGATQYGYTF. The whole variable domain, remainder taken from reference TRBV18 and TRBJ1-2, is NAGVMQNPRHLVRRRGQEARLRCSPMKGHSHVYWYRQLPEEGLKFMVYLQKENIIDESGMPKERFSAEFPKEGPSILRIQQVVRGDSAAYFCASSEQGATQYGYTFGSGTRLTVV.

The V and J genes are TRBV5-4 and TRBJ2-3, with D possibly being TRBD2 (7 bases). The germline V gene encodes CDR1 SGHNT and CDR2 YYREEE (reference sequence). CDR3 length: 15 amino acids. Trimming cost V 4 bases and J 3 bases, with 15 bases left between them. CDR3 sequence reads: CASSPGGGRTDTQYF. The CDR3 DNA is TGTGCCAGCAGCCCGGGGGGCGGGAGAACAGATACGCAGTATTTT.

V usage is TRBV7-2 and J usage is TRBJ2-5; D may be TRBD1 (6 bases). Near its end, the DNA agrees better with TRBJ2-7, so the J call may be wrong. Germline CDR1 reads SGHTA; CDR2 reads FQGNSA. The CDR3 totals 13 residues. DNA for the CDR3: TGTGCCAGCGGGCCCGGACAGAGATACGAGCAGTACTTC. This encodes CASGPGQRYEQYF.

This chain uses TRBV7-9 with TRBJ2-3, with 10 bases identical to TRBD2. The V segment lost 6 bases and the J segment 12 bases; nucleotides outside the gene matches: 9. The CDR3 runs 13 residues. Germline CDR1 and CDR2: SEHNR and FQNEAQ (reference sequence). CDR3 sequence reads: CASSLVSSGGQYF. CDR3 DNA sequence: TGTGCCAGCAGTCTAGTTTCTAGCGGGGGACAGTATTTT.

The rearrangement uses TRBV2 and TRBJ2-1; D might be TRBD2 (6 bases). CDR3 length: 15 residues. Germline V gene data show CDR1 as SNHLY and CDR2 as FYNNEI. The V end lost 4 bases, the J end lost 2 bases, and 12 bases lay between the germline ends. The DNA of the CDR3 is TGTGCCAGCAGTGTCAGGGCGGGACCCTACAATGAGCAGTTCTTC. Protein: CASSVRAGPYNEQFF. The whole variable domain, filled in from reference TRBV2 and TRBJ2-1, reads EPEVTQTPSHQVTQMGQEVILRCVPISNHLYFYWYRQILGQKVEFLVSFYNNEISEKSEIFDDQFSVERPDGSNFTLKIRSTKLEDSAMYFCASSVRAGPYNEQFFGPGTRLTVL.

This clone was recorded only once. The CDR3 loop reads CASSFRHGAGGALYGYTF. In DNA, the CDR3 is TGTGCCAGCAGTTTCAGACACGGGGCAGGGGGAGCGTTGTATGGCTACACCTTC. The chain uses TRBV27 and TRBJ1-2; 7 bases are a match to TRBD1. The CDR3 length is 18 residues. J lost 5 bases, V lost 3 bases, and 18 bases had no gene match. Germline V gene lookup returns CDR1 MNHEY and CDR2 SMNVEV (reference sequence).

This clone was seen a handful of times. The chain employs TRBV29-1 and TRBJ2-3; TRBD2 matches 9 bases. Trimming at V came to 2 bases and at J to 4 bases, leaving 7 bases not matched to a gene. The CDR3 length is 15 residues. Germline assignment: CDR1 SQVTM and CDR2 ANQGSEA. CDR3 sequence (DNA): TGCAGCGTTGAAACCTTAGCGGGAGCGGCAGATACGCAGTATTTT. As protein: CSVETLAGAADTQYF.

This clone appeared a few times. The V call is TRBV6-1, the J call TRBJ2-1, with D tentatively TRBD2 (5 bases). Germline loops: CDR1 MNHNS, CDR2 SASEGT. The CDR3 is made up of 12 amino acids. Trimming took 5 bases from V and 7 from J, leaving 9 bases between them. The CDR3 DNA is TGTGCCAGCAGTTATCCGGGGAATGAGCAGTTCTTC. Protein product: CASSYPGNEQFF.

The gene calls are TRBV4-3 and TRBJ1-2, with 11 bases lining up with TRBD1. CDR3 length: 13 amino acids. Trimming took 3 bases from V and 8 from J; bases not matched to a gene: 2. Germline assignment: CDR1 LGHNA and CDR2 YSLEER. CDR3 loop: CASSQDRGRGYTF. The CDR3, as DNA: TGCGCCAGCAGCCAGGACAGGGGGCGAGGCTACACCTTC.

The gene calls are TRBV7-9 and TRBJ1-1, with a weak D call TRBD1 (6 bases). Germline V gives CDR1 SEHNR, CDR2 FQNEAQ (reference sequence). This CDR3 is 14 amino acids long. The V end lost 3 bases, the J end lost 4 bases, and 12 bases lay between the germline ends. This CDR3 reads CASSFSGVGTEAFF. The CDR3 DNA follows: TGTGCCAGCAGCTTCTCAGGGGTAGGCACTGAAGCTTTCTTT.

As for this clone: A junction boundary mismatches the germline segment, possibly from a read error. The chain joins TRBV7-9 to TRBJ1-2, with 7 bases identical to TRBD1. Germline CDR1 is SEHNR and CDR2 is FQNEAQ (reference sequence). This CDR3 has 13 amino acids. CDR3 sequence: CSSSWGQSYGYTF. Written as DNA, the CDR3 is TGTTCCAGCAGCTGGGGACAGTCCTATGGCTACACCTTC.

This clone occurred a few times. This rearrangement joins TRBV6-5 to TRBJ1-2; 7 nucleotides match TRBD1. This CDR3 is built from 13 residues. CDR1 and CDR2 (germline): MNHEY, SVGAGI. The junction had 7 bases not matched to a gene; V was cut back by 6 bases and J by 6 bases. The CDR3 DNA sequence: TGTGCCAGCAGGGTACAGGGGAGTGATGGCTACACCTTC. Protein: CASRVQGSDGYTF.

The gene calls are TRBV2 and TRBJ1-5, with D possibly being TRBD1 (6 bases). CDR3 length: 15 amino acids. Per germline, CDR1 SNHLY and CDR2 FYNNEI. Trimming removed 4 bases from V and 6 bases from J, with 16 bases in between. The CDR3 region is CASSVPDSFGQPQHF. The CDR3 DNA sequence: TGTGCCAGCAGTGTCCCGGACAGCTTCGGTCAGCCCCAGCATTTT.

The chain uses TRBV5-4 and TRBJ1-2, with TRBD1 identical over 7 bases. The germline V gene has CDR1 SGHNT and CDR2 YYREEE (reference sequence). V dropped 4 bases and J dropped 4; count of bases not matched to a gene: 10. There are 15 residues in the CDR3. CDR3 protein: CASSHAGQRLYGYTF. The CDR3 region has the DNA TGTGCCAGCAGCCACGCGGGACAGCGGCTCTATGGCTACACCTTC. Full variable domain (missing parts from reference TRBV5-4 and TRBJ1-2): ETGVTQSPTHLIKTRGQQVTLRCSSQSGHNTVSWYQQALGQGPQFIFQYYREEENGRGNFPPRFSGLQFPNYSSELNVNALELDDSALYLCASSHAGQRLYGYTFGSGTRLTVV.

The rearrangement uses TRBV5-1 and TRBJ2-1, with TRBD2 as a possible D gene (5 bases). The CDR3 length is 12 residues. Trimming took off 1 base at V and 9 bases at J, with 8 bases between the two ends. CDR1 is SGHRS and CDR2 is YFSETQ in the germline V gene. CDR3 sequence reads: CASSLSGSEQFF. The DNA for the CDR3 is TGCGCCAGCAGCTTGTCGGGGAGTGAGCAGTTCTTC.